The clone carrying this TCR beta chain was counted many times. The source of the sample is a study of read filtering for tumor transcriptome and immune sequencing. From 350 to 500 ng of RNA, a library with molecular barcoded alpha/delta and beta/gamma adaptors was made. In TCRdb, the reads were re-called with MiXCR into one record per CDR3 protein. The table has approximately 40,000 distinct CDR3 sequences, around 13% seen once. Germline assignment: CDR1 DFQATT and CDR2 SNEGSKA (reference sequence). The CDR3 spans 15 residues. V was clipped by 2 bases and J by 3 bases; unmatched bases: 3. This TCR derives from a donor at least 40 years old with multiple myeloma. Specimen: a population of CD138-negative cells sorted from bone marrow. The chain uses TRBV20-1 and TRBJ2-1; 11 bases match TRBD2. The CDR3 protein is CSARPGLAVYNEQFF. CDR3 coding DNA: TGCAGTGCTAGACCGGGACTAGCGGTCTACAATGAGCAGTTCTTC.